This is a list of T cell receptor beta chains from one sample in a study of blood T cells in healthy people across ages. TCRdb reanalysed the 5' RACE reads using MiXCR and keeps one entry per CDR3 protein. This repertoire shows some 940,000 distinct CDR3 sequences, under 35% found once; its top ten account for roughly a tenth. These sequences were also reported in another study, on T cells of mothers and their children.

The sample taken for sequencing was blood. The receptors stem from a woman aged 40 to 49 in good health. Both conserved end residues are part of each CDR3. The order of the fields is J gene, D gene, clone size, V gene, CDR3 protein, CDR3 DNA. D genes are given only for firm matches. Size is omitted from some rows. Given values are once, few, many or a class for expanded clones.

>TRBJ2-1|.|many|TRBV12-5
CASAPRRVAGVYNEQFF
TGTGCTAGTGCCCCCCGTCGGGTAGCAGGGGTCTACAATGAGCAGTTCTTC
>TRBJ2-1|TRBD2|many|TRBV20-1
CSEGLAGNEQFF
TGCAGTGAGGGACTAGCGGGCAATGAGCAGTTCTTC
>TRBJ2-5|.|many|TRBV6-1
CASSAKLQYQETQYF
TGTGCCAGCAGTGCCAAATTACAGTATCAAGAGACCCAGTACTTC
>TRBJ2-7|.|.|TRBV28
CASSLGEFEQYF
TGTGCCAGCAGCCTCGGTGAGTTCGAGCAGTACTTC
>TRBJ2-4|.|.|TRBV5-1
CASSFPGEKQYF
TGCGCCAGCAGCTTTCCGGGAGAAAAGCAGTACTTC
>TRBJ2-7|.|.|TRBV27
CAGSLSGGRDEQYF
TGTGCCGGCAGTTTATCTGGGGGGAGAGACGAGCAGTACTTC
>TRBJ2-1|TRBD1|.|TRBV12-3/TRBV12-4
CASSRDRISYNEQFF
TGTGCCAGCAGTCGGGACAGAATCTCCTACAATGAGCAGTTCTTC
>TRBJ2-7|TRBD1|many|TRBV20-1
CSARPGQGYYEQYF
TGCAGTGCTAGACCTGGACAGGGGTACTACGAGCAGTACTTC
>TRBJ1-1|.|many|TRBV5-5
CASSLQGDTEAFF
TGTGCCAGCAGCTTGCAAGGGGACACTGAAGCTTTCTTT
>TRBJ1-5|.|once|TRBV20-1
CSAKANSGNQPQNF
TGCAGTGCCAAAGCAAACTCTGGTAATCAGCCCCAGAATTTT
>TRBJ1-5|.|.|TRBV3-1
CAGSQNGQHSNQPQHF
TGTGCCGGCAGCCAAAATGGACAACATAGCAATCAGCCCCAGCATTTT
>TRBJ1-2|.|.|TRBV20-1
CSASAGLNAYGYTF
TGCAGTGCGTCCGCGGGACTCAACGCCTATGGCTACACCTTC
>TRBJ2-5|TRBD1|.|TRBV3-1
CASRQQGAGEQYF
TGTGCCAGCAGACAACAGGGGGCGGGTGAGCAGTACTTC
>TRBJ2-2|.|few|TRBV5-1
CASSLETTTTGELFF
TGCGCCAGCAGCTTGGAGACTACCACCACCGGGGAGCTGTTTTTT
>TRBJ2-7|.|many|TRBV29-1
CSAHLRGSYEQYF
TGCAGCGCCCACCTCAGGGGCTCCTACGAGCAGTACTTC
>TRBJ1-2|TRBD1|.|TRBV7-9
CASSYPGGDEGYTF
TGTGCCAGCAGCTACCCAGGGGGGGATGAAGGCTACACCTTC
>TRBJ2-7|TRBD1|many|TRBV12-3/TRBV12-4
CASSYFRDSRYEQYF
TGTGCCAGCAGTTATTTCCGGGACAGTCGTTACGAGCAGTACTTC
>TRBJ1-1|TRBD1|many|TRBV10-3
CASSGTGTTEAFF
TGTGCCAGCTCCGGGACAGGGACCACTGAAGCTTTCTTT
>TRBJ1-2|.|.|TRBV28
CASKEFNYGYTF
TGTGCCAGCAAAGAGTTTAACTATGGCTACACCTTC
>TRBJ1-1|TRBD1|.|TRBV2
CASSWEQGTGNEAFF
TGTGCCAGCAGTTGGGAACAGGGGACAGGGAACGAAGCTTTCTTT
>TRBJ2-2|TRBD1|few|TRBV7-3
CASSPQGEMNTGELFF
TGTGCCAGCAGTCCACAGGGGGAGATGAACACCGGGGAGCTGTTTTTT
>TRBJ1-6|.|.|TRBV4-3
CASSRNGGGSTPLHF
TGCGCCAGCAGCCGCAACGGGGGGGGATCTACACCCCTCCACTTT
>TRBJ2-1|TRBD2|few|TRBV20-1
CSAPTGLTRGQFF
TGCAGTGCGCCTACGGGACTAACACGAGGGCAGTTCTTC
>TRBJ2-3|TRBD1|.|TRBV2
CASSGQGPDTQYF
TGTGCCAGCAGTGGACAGGGCCCAGATACGCAGTATTTT
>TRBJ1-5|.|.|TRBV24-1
CATGVGGNQPQHF
TGTGCCACCGGTGTAGGGGGGAATCAGCCCCAGCATTTT
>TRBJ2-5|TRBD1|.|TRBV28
CASTIPGTGKETQYF
TGTGCCAGCACCATCCCCGGGACAGGGAAAGAGACCCAGTACTTC
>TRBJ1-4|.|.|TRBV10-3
CAISGGLNEKLFF
TGTGCCATCAGTGGCGGTCTTAATGAAAAACTGTTTTTT
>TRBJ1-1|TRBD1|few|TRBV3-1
CASSYNRGRTEAFF
TGTGCCAGCAGCTACAACAGGGGGCGAACTGAAGCTTTCTTT
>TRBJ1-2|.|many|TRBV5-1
CASSSEVVWANYGYTF
TGCGCCAGCAGCTCAGAAGTTGTATGGGCTAACTATGGCTACACCTTC
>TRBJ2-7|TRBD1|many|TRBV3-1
CASSPRQGRYEQYF
TGTGCCAGCAGCCCAAGACAGGGCCGCTACGAGCAGTACTTC
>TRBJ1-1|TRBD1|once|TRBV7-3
CASKQGVNTEAFF
TGTGCCAGCAAACAGGGGGTGAACACTGAAGCTTTCTTT
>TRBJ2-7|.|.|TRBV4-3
CASSQDWSYEQYF
TGCGCCAGCAGCCAAGATTGGTCCTACGAGCAGTACTTC
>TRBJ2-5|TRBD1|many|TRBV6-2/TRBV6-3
CASSGQYQETQYF
TGTGCCAGCTCGGGACAGTACCAAGAGACCCAGTACTTC
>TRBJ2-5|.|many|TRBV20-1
CSAPQGIRETQYF
TGCAGTGCTCCACAGGGTATTCGGGAGACCCAGTACTTC
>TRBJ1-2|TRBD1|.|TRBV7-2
CASSLGNSGGYGYTF
TGTGCCAGCAGCCTAGGGAATTCAGGGGGCTATGGCTACACCTTC
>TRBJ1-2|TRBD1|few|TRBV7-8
CASSLATGGFDGYTF
TGTGCCAGCAGCTTAGCGACAGGGGGCTTTGATGGCTACACCTTC
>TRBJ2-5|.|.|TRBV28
CAGSLRVTYQETQYF
TGTGCCGGCAGTTTACGGGTTACGTACCAAGAGACCCAGTACTTC
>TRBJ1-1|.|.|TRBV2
CASSEDPIGAGTEAFF
TGTGCCAGCAGTGAAGACCCAATAGGGGCGGGCACTGAAGCTTTCTTT
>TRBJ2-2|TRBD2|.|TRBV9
CASSPPPRGSIGELFF
TGTGCCAGCAGCCCCCCCCCGCGCGGGAGCATCGGGGAGCTGTTTTTT
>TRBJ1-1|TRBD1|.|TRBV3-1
CASSTQGVGAEAFF
TGTGCCAGCAGCACACAGGGGGTAGGCGCTGAAGCTTTCTTT
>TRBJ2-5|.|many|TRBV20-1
CSARGRLGYQETQYF
TGCAGTGCTAGAGGGCGGTTGGGATACCAAGAGACCCAGTACTTC
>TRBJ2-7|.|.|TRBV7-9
CASSFHEYLGSSYEQYF
TGTGCCAGCAGCTTCCACGAATACCTTGGGAGCTCCTACGAGCAGTACTTC
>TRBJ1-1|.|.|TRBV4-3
CASSSNANTEAFF
TGCGCCAGCTCTTCCAACGCGAACACTGAAGCTTTCTTT
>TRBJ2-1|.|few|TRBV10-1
CASSDPIGASSNEQFF
TGCGCCAGCAGTGACCCCATCGGGGCATCCTCTAATGAGCAGTTCTTC
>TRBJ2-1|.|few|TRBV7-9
CASSLRALALYNEQFF
TGTGCCAGCAGCTTAAGGGCACTAGCCCTCTACAATGAGCAGTTCTTC
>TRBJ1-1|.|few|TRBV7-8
CASSIRTTEAFF
TGTGCCAGCAGCATAAGGACCACTGAAGCTTTCTTT
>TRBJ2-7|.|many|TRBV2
CASSERVPAFYEQYF
TGTGCCAGCAGTGAAAGGGTCCCCGCTTTCTACGAGCAGTACTTC